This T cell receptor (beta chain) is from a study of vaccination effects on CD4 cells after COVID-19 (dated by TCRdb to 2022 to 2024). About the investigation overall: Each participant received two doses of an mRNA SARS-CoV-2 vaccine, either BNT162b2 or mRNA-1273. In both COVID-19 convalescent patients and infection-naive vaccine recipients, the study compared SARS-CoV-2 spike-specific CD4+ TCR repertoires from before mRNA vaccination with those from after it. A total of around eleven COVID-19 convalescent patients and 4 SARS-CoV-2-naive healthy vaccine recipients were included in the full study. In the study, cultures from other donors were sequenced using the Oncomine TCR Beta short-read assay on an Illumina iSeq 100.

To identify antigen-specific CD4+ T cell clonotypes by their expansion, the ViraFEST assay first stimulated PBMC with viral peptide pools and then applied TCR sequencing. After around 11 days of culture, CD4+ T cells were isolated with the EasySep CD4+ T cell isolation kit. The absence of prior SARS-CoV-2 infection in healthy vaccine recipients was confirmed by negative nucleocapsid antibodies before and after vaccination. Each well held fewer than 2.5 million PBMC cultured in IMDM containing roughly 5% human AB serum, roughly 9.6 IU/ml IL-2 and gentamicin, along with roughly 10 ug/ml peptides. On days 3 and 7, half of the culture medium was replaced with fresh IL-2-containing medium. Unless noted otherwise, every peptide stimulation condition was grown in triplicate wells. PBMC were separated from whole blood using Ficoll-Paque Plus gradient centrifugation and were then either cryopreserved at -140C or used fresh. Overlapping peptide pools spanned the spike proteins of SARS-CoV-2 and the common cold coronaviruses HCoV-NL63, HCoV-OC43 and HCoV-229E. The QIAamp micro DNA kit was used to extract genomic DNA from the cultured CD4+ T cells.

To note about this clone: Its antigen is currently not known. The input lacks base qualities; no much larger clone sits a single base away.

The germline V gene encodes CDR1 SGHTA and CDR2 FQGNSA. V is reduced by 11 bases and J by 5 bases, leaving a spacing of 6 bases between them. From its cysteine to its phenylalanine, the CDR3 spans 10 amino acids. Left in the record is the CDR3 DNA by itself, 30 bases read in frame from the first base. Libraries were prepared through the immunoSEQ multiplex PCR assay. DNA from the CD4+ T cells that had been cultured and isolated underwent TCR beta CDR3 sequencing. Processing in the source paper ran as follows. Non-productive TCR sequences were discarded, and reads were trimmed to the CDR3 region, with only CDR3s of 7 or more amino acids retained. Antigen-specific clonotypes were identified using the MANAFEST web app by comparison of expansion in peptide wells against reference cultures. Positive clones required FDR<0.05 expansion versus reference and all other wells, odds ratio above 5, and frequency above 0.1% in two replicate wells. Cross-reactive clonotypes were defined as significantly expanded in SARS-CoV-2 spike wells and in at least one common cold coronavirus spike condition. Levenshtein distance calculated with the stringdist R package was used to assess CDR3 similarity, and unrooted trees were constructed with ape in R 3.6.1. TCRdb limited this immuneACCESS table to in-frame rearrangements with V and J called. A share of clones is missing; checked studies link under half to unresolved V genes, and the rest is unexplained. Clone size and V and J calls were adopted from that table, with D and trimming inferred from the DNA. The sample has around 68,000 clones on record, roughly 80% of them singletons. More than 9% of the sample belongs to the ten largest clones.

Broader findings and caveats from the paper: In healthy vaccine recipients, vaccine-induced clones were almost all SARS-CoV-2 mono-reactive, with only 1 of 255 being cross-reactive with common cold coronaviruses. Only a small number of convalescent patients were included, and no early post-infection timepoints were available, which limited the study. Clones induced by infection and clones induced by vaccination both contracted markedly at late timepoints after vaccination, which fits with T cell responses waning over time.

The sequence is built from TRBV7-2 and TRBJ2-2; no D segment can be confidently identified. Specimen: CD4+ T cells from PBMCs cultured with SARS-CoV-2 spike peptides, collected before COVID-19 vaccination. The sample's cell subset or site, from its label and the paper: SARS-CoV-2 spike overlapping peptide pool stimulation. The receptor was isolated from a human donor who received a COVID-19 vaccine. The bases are TGTGCCGTGGGGACCGGGGAGCTGTTTTTT. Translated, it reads CAVGTGELFF.